This T cell receptor beta chain was sequenced for a study of blood T cell repertoires in COVID-19. Whole-study context: Samples came from the United States, Italy and Spain, spanning acute and convalescent COVID-19. T cells, B-cell-depleted T cells, or PBMCs provided the cDNA or gDNA that served as material.

Per the original methods: For nucleated cells, counts were estimated from reference gene primer amplification. This table comes from immunoSEQ multiplex PCR, and its TCRdb copy is limited to in-frame clones, with some not included. V and J calls and clone size are copied from that table; D and trimming were computed from the DNA. The sample holds around 250,000 clones, approximately 86% seen once. There are 16 residues in the CDR3. CDR1 is KGHSH, CDR2 LQKENI, per germline. Trimming cost V 3 bases and J 10 bases, with 24 bases left between them. What was sequenced was peripheral blood. The chain combines TRBV18 with TRBJ1-1; unclear D gene. This sequence originates from a woman in her seventies with active or convalescent COVID-19. The CDR3 loop is CASSPPQRGGHPGAFF. In DNA, the CDR3 is TGTGCCAGCTCACCGCCTCAACGGGGAGGGCATCCGGGAGCTTTCTTT.